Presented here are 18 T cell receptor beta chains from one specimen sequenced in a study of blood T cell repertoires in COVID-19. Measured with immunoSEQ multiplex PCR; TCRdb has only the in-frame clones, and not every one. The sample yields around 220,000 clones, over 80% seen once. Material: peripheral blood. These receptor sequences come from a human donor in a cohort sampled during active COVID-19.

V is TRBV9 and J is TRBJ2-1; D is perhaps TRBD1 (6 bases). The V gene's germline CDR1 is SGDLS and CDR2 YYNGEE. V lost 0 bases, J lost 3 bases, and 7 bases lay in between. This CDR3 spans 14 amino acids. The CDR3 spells CASSVGDNYNEQFF. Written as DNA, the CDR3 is TGTGCCAGCAGCGTAGGGGACAACTACAATGAGCAGTTCTTC. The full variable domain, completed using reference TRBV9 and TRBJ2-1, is DSGVTQTPKHLITATGQRVTLRCSPRSGDLSVYWYQQSLDQGLQFLIQYYNGEERAKGNILERFSAQQFPDLHSELNLSSLELGDSALYFCASSVGDNYNEQFFGPGTRLTVL.

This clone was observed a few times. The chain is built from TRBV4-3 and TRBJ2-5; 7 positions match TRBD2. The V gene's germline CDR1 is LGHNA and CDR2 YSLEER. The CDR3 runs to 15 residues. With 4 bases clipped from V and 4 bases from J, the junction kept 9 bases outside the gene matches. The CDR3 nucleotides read TGCGCCAGCAGCCTGGGGAGGGGCGGGATAGAGACCCAGTACTTC. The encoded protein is CASSLGRGGIETQYF.

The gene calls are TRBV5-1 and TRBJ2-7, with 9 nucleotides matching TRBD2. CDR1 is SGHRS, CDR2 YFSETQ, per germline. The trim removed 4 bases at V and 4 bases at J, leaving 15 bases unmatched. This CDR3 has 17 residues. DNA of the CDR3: TGCGCCAGCAGCCCGGGGGGTTTAGCGGGAGCTTTGTACGAGCAGTACTTC. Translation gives CASSPGGLAGALYEQYF.

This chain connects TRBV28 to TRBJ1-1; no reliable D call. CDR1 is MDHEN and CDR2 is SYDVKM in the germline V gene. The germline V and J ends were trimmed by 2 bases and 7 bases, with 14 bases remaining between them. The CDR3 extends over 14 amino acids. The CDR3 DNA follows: TGTGCCAGCAGTTTACAAGAATTAACTGGTGAAGCTTTCTTT. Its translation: CASSLQELTGEAFF. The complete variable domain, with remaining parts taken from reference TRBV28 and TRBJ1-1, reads DVKVTQSSRYLVKRTGEKVFLECVQDMDHENMFWYRQDPGLGLRLIYFSYDVKMKEKGDIPEGYSVSREKKERFSLILESASTNQTSMYLCASSLQELTGEAFFGQGTRLTVV.

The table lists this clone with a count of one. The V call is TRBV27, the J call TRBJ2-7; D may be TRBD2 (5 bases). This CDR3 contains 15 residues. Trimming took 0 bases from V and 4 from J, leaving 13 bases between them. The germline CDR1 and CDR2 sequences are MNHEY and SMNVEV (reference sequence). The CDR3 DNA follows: TGTGCCAGCAGTTTATCGATGAGGGTTCGGTACGAGCAGTACTTC. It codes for CASSLSMRVRYEQYF.

The CDR3 spells CAISELQFSGNTIYF. CDR3 nucleotide sequence: TGTGCCATCAGTGAGTTACAGTTCTCTGGAAACACCATATATTTT. The rearrangement uses TRBV10-3 and TRBJ1-3; D is undetermined. Germline assignment: CDR1 ENHRY and CDR2 SYGVKD. This CDR3 is built from 15 residues. Trimming took 1 base from V and 0 from J, leaving 7 bases between them.

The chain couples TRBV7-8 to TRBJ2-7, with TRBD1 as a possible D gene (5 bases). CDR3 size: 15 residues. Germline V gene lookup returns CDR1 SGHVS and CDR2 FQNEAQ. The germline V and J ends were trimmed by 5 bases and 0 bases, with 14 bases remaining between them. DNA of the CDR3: TGTGCCAGCAGCCGCGCACAAGGGGTCTCCTACGAGCAGTACTTC. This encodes CASSRAQGVSYEQYF.

CDR3 sequence reads: CASSPRQGGEAFF. The DNA of the CDR3 is TGTGCCAGCAGCCCTCGGCAGGGAGGTGAAGCTTTCTTT. The chain joins TRBV5-4 to TRBJ1-1; D may be TRBD1 (5 bases). Trimming took off 4 bases at V and 7 bases at J, with 14 bases between the two ends. Germline CDR1 reads SGHNT; CDR2 reads YYREEE (reference sequence). The CDR3 is 13 amino acids.

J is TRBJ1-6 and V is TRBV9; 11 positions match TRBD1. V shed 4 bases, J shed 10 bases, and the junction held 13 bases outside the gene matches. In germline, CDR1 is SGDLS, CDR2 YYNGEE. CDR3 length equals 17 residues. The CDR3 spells CASSPSLGTGGGSPLHF. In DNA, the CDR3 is TGTGCCAGCAGCCCTAGTTTGGGGACAGGGGGTGGATCACCCCTCCACTTT.

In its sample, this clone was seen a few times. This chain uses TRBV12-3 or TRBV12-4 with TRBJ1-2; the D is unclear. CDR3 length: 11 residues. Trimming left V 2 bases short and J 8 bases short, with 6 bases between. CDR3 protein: CASSLNSGYTF. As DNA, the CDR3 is TGTGCCAGCAGTTTAAACTCCGGCTACACCTTC.

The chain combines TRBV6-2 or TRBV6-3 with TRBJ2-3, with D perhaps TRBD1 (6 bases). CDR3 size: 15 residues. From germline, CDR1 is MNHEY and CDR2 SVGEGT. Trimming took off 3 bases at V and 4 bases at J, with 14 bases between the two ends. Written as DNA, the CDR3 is TGTGCCAGCAGTTATGGGGCAGGGGACCCAGATACGCAGTATTTT. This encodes CASSYGAGDPDTQYF.

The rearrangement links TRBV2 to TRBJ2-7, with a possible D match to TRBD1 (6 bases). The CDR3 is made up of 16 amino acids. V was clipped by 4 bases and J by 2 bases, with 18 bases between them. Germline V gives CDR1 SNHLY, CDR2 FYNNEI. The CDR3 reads CASSAQPGTQTYEQYF. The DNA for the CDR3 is TGTGCCAGCAGTGCACAACCCGGGACACAAACCTACGAGCAGTACTTC.

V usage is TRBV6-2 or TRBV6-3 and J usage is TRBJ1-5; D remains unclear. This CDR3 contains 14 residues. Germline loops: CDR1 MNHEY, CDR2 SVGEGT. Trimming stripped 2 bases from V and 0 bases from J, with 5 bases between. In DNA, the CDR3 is TGTGCCAGCAGTTACGTTTATAGCAATCAGCCCCAGCATTTT. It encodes CASSYVYSNQPQHF.

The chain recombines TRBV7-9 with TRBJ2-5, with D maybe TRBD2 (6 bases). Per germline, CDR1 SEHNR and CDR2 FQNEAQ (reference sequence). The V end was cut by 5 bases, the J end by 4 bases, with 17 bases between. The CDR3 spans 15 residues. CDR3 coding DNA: TGTGCCAGCAGCCTATTAGCGGATGAGGGAGAGACCCAGTACTTC. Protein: CASSLLADEGETQYF.

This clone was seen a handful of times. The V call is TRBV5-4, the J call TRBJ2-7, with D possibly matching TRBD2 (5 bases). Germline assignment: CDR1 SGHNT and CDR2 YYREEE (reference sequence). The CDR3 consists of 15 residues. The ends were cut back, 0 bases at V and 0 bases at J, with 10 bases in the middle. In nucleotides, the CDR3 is TGTGCCAGCAGCTTGGGAGCGGTGAGCTCCTACGAGCAGTACTTC. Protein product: CASSLGAVSSYEQYF.

The CDR3 region has the DNA TGTGCCAGCAGCTTAGATGGAGGTTTCGGGCAGCCCCAGCATTTT. The encoded protein is CASSLDGGFGQPQHF. V and J are TRBV11-2 and TRBJ1-5; D remains unclear. The CDR3 is 15 residues long. CDR1 is SGHAT, CDR2 FQNNGV, per germline. V was trimmed by 0 bases and J by 7 bases, leaving 13 bases between them.

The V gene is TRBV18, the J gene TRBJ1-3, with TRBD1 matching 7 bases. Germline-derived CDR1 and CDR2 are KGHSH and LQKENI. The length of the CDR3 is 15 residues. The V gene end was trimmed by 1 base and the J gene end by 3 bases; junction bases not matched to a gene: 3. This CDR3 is CASSPQGAYGNTIYF. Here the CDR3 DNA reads TGTGCCAGCTCACCACAGGGGGCGTATGGAAACACCATATATTTT. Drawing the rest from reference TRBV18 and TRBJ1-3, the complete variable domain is NAGVMQNPRHLVRRRGQEARLRCSPMKGHSHVYWYRQLPEEGLKFMVYLQKENIIDESGMPKERFSAEFPKEGPSILRIQQVVRGDSAAYFCASSPQGAYGNTIYFGEGSWLTVV.

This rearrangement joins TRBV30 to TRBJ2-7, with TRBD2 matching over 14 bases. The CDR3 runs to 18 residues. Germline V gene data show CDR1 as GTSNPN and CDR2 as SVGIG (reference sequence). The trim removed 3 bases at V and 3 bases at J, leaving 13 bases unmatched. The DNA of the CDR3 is TGTGCCTGGAGCCCGGGTCGACTAGCGGGAGGGTTCCTCTACGAGCAGTACTTC. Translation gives CAWSPGRLAGGFLYEQYF. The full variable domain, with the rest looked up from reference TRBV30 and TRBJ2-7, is SQTIHQWPATLVQPVGSPLSLECTVEGTSNPNLYWYRQAAGRGLQLLFYSVGIGQISSEVPQNLSASRPQDRQFILSSKKLLLSDSGFYLCAWSPGRLAGGFLYEQYFGPGTRLTVT.